These T cell receptor beta chains were read from a single sample in a study of vaccination and CD4 T cells after COVID-19. The antigens for these receptors are not known. Using its own MiXCR run on the PCR reads, TCRdb lists one record per CDR3 protein. Among about 24,000 distinct CDR3 sequences listed, roughly 40% were seen once. The sample here was CD4+ T cells from blood, cultured in vitro, taken about 7 months after SARS-CoV-2 vaccination. These receptors were taken from a human donor who had recovered from COVID-19. Each CDR3 is given with its conserved first and last residue. The D gene is left open where the match is weak. Clone size is given for some rows only: seen once, a few or many times, or a class if the clone is expanded.

cdr3_aa	cdr3_nt	v_call	j_call	clone_size	d_call
CASSLTGLDTIYF	TGTGCCAGCAGCTTAACAGGGCTCGACACCATATATTTT	TRBV7-3	TRBJ1-3	.	.
CASSKGLEGTGELFF	TGTGCCAGCAGTAAAGGACTAGAAGGGACCGGGGAGCTGTTTTTT	TRBV7-3	TRBJ2-2	few	TRBD2
CASSPPDRYYGYTF	TGTGCCAGCAGCCCTCCGGACAGATACTATGGCTACACCTTC	TRBV7-9	TRBJ1-2	few	.
CASSESPKQYF	TGTGCCAGCAGTGAAAGCCCGAAGCAGTACTTC	TRBV6-1	TRBJ2-7	.	.
CAISERTINNSPLHF	TGTGCCATCAGCGAACGGACAATCAATAATTCACCCCTCCACTTT	TRBV10-3	TRBJ1-6	.	.
CASSEFKGGPRETQYF	TGTGCCAGCAGTGAATTTAAGGGAGGGCCAAGGGAGACCCAGTACTTC	TRBV25-1	TRBJ2-5	.	TRBD2
CASSALGTGDNQPQHF	TGTGCCAGTAGTGCACTCGGGACAGGGGACAATCAGCCCCAGCATTTT	TRBV19	TRBJ1-5	.	TRBD1
CASSQGHRGRNTEAFF	TGTGCCAGCAGCCAAGGTCACAGGGGTAGGAACACTGAAGCTTTCTTT	TRBV4-2	TRBJ1-1	.	TRBD1
CSAQPAGTGAEGLALDTQYF	TGCAGTGCTCAACCGGCGGGGACGGGGGCGGAGGGACTCGCCTTGGATACGCAGTATTTT	TRBV20-1	TRBJ2-3	.	.
CSARGLSSNYGYTF	TGCAGTGCTAGAGGTCTCAGTTCTAACTATGGCTACACCTTC	TRBV20-1	TRBJ1-2	few	.
CASSLAGGPVNTQYF	TGTGCCAGCAGTTTGGCGGGAGGGCCAGTGAATACGCAGTATTTT	TRBV28	TRBJ2-3	.	TRBD2
CASSLMGDTEAFF	TGTGCCAGCAGTTTAATGGGGGACACTGAAGCTTTCTTT	TRBV28	TRBJ1-1	.	.
CASSYLGHMNTEAFF	TGTGCCAGCAGTTACTTGGGACACATGAACACTGAAGCTTTCTTT	TRBV6-5	TRBJ1-1	.	.